This T cell receptor beta chain appears in the sequencing data of a study of cytomegalovirus exposure and HLA in healthy donors. V lost 0 bases and J lost 10; bases outside the gene matches: 7. Germline V gene sequence: CDR1 LGHNA, CDR2 YNFKEQ. The CDR3 has 14 amino acids. The PCR used 60 Vbeta and 13 Jbeta primers. Data came from immunoSEQ multiplex PCR; TCRdb stores just in-frame clones and leaves some out. Of approximately 76,000 clones in the sample, approximately 57% are singletons; the top ten hold 5% to 6%. Sequences were obtained from PBMCs. The rearrangement uses TRBV4-2 and TRBJ1-1, with 8 bases that match TRBD1. The receptor comes from a man between 25 and 39 years old in good health and CMV-seropositive. The CDR3 protein is CASSQDRAGGVAFF. The CDR3 bases are TGTGCCAGCAGCCAAGATAGGGCAGGGGGCGTAGCTTTCTTT.